The sequence of this TCR beta chain was determined in a study of cytomegalovirus exposure and HLA in healthy donors. The PCR was carried out with 60 Vbeta primers and 13 Jbeta primers. This table comes from immunoSEQ multiplex PCR, and its TCRdb copy is limited to in-frame clones, with some not included. This sample has some 90,000 clones, with roughly three quarters found just once. Turning to this clone: Its antigen remains unknown.

Study-level findings and limits: TRBV6-2, TRBV6-3 and some other V segments were excluded as indistinguishable. Presence/absence results assume similar sequencing depth per donor, which may not hold. The authors later found most CMV-associated TCR beta chains appeared HLA-restricted.

The germline V gene encodes CDR1 SGDLS and CDR2 YYNGEE. Trimming cost V 0 bases and J 4 bases, with 10 bases left between them. The length of the CDR3 is 14 residues. The sequence came from a woman aged 50 to 65 in good health and CMV-seropositive. The sample taken for sequencing was PBMCs. The chain links TRBV9 to TRBJ1-1, with D possibly matching TRBD1 (5 bases). The chain's CDR3 is CASSVAQGGTEAFF. CDR3 DNA sequence: TGTGCCAGCAGCGTAGCGCAGGGTGGCACTGAAGCTTTCTTT.